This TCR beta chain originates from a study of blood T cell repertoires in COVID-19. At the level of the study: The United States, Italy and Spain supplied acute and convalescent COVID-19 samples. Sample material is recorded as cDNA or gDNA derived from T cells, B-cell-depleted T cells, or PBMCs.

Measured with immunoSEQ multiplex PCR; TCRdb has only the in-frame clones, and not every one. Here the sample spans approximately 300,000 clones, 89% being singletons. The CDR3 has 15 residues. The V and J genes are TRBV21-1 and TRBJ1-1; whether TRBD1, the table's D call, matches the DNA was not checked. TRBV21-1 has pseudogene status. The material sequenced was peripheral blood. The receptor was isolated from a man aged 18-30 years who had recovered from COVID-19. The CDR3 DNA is TGTGCCAGCAGCTTACCAGGGTTCATGAACACTGAAGCTTTCTTT. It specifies CASSLPGFMNTEAFF.